Presented here are 25 T cell receptor beta chains from one specimen sequenced in a study of Graves' ophthalmopathy and Graves' hyperthyroidism. For repertoire sequencing, the TCR beta CDR3 regions were amplified from RNA transcripts. First-round RT-PCR with HTBI primers preceded a second-round multiplex PCR. Using its own MiXCR run on the multiplex PCR reads, TCRdb lists one record per CDR3 protein. The table lists roughly 400,000 distinct CDR3 sequences, 17% of them singletons, with roughly 2.4% in the top ten. Sequenced input: peripheral blood. These receptors were obtained from an adult woman with stable Graves' hyperthyroidism.

CDR3 nucleotide sequence: TGTGCCAGCAGTTCTTGGGGCCTGGAAACCAAAGAGACCCAGTACTTC. Translation: CASSSWGLETKETQYF. V gene TRBV27 combines with J gene TRBJ2-5, with D maybe TRBD1 (5 bases). V was pared by 4 bases and J by 3 bases, with 18 bases between. Germline V CDR1 and CDR2: MNHEY, SMNVEV (reference sequence). The CDR3 has 16 amino acids.

This clonotype was observed many times. This chain links TRBV13 with TRBJ2-7; D may match TRBD1 or TRBD2 (5 bases each). Trimming took off 8 bases at V and 0 bases at J, with 14 bases between the two ends. Germline CDR1 reads PRHDT; CDR2 reads FYEKMQ (reference sequence). The CDR3 is made up of 14 amino acids. CDR3 amino acids: CASRKKGSSYEQYF. The CDR3 nucleotides read TGTGCCAGCCGCAAGAAGGGGAGCTCCTACGAGCAGTACTTC.

This clonotype turned up a few times. The chain uses TRBV5-1 and TRBJ1-3; D ambiguous. Germline CDR1 is SGHRS and CDR2 is YFSETQ. The V end lost 0 bases, the J end lost 0 bases, and 10 bases lay between the germline ends. The CDR3 spans 16 residues. The CDR3 region has the DNA TGCGCCAGCAGCTTGGAGGCAGGCGTCTCTGGAAACACCATATATTTT. As protein: CASSLEAGVSGNTIYF.

The chain links TRBV7-6 to TRBJ1-1; D perhaps matches TRBD1 (6 bases). Germline values: CDR1 SGHVS, CDR2 FNYEAQ. Trimming pared 1 base from V and 0 bases from J, leaving 21 bases between. This CDR3 has 19 residues. DNA for the CDR3: TGTGCCAGCAGCTTAGGAAGCACAGGTGGCAGGGGAGTGAACACTGAAGCTTTCTTT. Its translation is CASSLGSTGGRGVNTEAFF.

This clonotype was found many times. The V and J genes are TRBV28 and TRBJ1-2; D is perhaps TRBD1 (6 bases). Trimming cost V 4 bases and J 2 bases, with 17 bases left between them. CDR3 length equals 16 residues. From germline, CDR1 is MDHEN and CDR2 SYDVKM. The CDR3 DNA follows: TGTGCCAGCAGTTCCCCTCGGGGGCCTAGCAACTATGGCTACACCTTC. Translation gives CASSSPRGPSNYGYTF.

In its sample, this clonotype was seen many times. The chain employs TRBV19 and TRBJ1-2, with TRBD1 matching 11 bases. V shed 5 bases and J 8 bases; nucleotides not matched to a gene: 7. The CDR3 is made up of 14 amino acids. Germline V gene data show CDR1 as LNHDA and CDR2 as SQIVND (reference sequence). The CDR3 coding sequence is TGTGCCAGTAGTTGGGACAGGGGGGTTTCAGGCTACACCTTC. Protein product: CASSWDRGVSGYTF.

Concerning this clonotype: A read error is likely, as this CDR3 ends without the conserved phenylalanine or tryptophan. Because the CDR3's place on the DNA is in doubt, the DNA is left out and the CDR3 is given as listed by TCRdb. The chain couples TRBV7-3 to TRBJ1-1; TRBD1 was called by the table and not checked on the DNA. Germline V gene sequence: CDR1 SGHTA, CDR2 FQGTGA. Both ends counted, the CDR3 spans 15 residues. CDR3 loop: CASSLQGAGGTEACY.

This clonotype was seen repeatedly, ten times or more. This chain connects TRBV20-1 to TRBJ1-6; possibly TRBD1 for D (5 bases). Trimming took off 1 base at V and 8 bases at J, with 12 bases between the two ends. In germline, CDR1 is DFQATT, CDR2 SNEGSKA (reference sequence). This CDR3 contains 14 residues. The CDR3 coding sequence is TGCAGTGCTAGAGTTGCTGACAGCGATTCACCCCTCCACTTT. This translates into CSARVADSDSPLHF.

This chain connects TRBV20-1 to TRBJ2-2; perhaps TRBD2 as D (6 bases). V lost 6 bases to trimming and J lost 2 bases, with 13 bases between them. The CDR3 is made up of 14 amino acids. Germline V CDR1 and CDR2: DFQATT, SNEGSKA (reference sequence). CDR3 region: CSAPWRDNTGELFF. DNA of the CDR3: TGCAGTGCCCCATGGAGGGATAACACCGGGGAGCTGTTTTTT.

This clonotype showed up just a few times. V gene TRBV2 combines with J gene TRBJ2-5, with a tentative D call TRBD2 (6 bases). The CDR3 runs 14 residues. The V end lost 8 bases, the J end lost 3 bases, and 16 bases lay between the germline ends. Germline V CDR1 and CDR2: SNHLY, FYNNEI. In nucleotides, the CDR3 is TGTGCCAGCGGGTTTGGGACTGCTAAAGAGACCCAGTACTTC. Its translation is CASGFGTAKETQYF. Supplemented by reference TRBV2 and TRBJ2-5, the full variable domain reads EPEVTQTPSHQVTQMGQEVILRCVPISNHLYFYWYRQILGQKVEFLVSFYNNEISEKSEIFDDQFSVERPDGSNFTLKIRSTKLEDSAMYFCASGFGTAKETQYFGPGTRLLVL.

There are many counts of this clonotype. The chain uses TRBV20-1 and TRBJ2-5; D not resolved. The CDR3 length is 11 residues. Germline CDR1 reads DFQATT; CDR2 reads SNEGSKA (reference sequence). V shed 2 bases and J shed 6 bases, with 7 bases lying between them. The DNA for the CDR3 is TGCAGTGCTAGAAAGTCCCAGACCCAGTACTTC. As protein: CSARKSQTQYF.

This clonotype was observed at least ten times. This chain links TRBV12-3 or TRBV12-4 with TRBJ2-5; TRBD1 might be the D (7 bases). The CDR3 spans 13 residues. Trimming stripped 5 bases from V and 6 bases from J, with 13 bases between. The CDR3 reads CASSGGGGKTQYF. The CDR3 DNA reads as TGTGCCAGCAGTGGAGGGGGCGGGAAGACCCAGTACTTC.

The table lists this clonotype with many counts. This chain joins TRBV28 and TRBJ1-1; 11 bases align to TRBD1. Germline V lookup: CDR1 MDHEN, CDR2 SYDVKM. The CDR3 consists of 15 residues. V lost 4 bases to trimming and J lost 4 bases; unmatched junction nucleotides: 5. The CDR3 sequence is CASSYRGQGGTEAFF. The CDR3 region has the DNA TGTGCCAGCAGTTACCGGGGACAGGGGGGCACTGAAGCTTTCTTT.

The sample holds many counts of this clonotype. The chain joins TRBV12-3 or TRBV12-4 to TRBJ1-1; D gene ambiguous. The CDR3 runs to 12 residues. V lost 7 bases, J lost 11 bases, and 17 bases lay in between. CDR3 in amino acids: CASTPGDRGAFF. CDR3 coding DNA: TGTGCCAGCACCCCCGGAGATCGCGGGGCTTTCTTT.

The rearrangement uses TRBV28 and TRBJ2-4; 11 bases fit TRBD2. V lost 3 bases and J lost 15; bases outside the gene matches: 7. This CDR3 spans 13 amino acids. Germline assignment: CDR1 MDHEN and CDR2 SYDVKM. The CDR3 region has the DNA TGTGCCAGCAGTTTTACTAGCGGGAGCCCCCGGTACTTC. Translated: CASSFTSGSPRYF.

This clonotype was detected ten times or more. The CDR3 protein is CSARDSMGGRGIQYF. CDR3 coding DNA: TGCAGTGCTAGAGATTCGATGGGTGGGAGGGGCATTCAGTACTTC. The chain recombines TRBV20-1 with TRBJ2-4; 7 bases fit TRBD2. The CDR3 spans 15 residues. Trimming at V came to 0 bases and at J to 9 bases, leaving 11 bases not matched to a gene. From germline, CDR1 is DFQATT and CDR2 SNEGSKA (reference sequence).

This clonotype was seen at least ten times. The V gene is TRBV12-3 or TRBV12-4, the J gene TRBJ1-2; D not certain. CDR3 length: 14 amino acids. V was pared by 3 bases and J by 3 bases, with 11 bases between. The CDR3 sequence is CASSFGPLDYGYTF. The DNA for the CDR3 is TGTGCCAGCAGTTTCGGGCCGTTAGACTATGGCTACACCTTC.

The table lists this clonotype with many counts. J is TRBJ2-7 and V is TRBV30; D possibly corresponds to TRBD1 (7 bases). Looked up from germline, CDR1 is GTSNPN and CDR2 is SVGIG (reference sequence). The CDR3 loop spans 16 amino acids. V was cut by 1 base and J by 3 bases, with 19 bases left in between. Written as DNA, the CDR3 is TGTGCCTGGAGTGACGAGGGACTTCCAGGGGGCTACGAGCAGTACTTC. Its translation: CAWSDEGLPGGYEQYF. The whole variable domain, filled in from reference TRBV30 and TRBJ2-7, reads SQTIHQWPATLVQPVGSPLSLECTVEGTSNPNLYWYRQAAGRGLQLLFYSVGIGQISSEVPQNLSASRPQDRQFILSSKKLLLSDSGFYLCAWSDEGLPGGYEQYFGPGTRLTVT.

This clonotype was recorded many times. V and J are TRBV7-6 and TRBJ2-7; D possibly corresponds to TRBD1 (5 bases). CDR1 and CDR2 (germline): SGHVS, FNYEAQ. The CDR3 has 14 amino acids. Trimming took 5 bases from V and 2 from J, leaving 13 bases between them. In DNA, the CDR3 is TGTGCCAGCAGCCCACGGCAGGGTGCCTACGAGCAGTACTTC. Its protein is CASSPRQGAYEQYF.

In its sample, this clonotype was seen many times. This chain joins TRBV19 and TRBJ1-5; D might be TRBD1 (5 bases). V was trimmed by 5 bases and J by 0 bases, leaving 17 bases between them. CDR3 length: 17 residues. The germline gives CDR1 LNHDA, CDR2 SQIVND (reference sequence). The CDR3 bases are TGTGCCAGTAGTCCCCGGGGCAGGGTTAATAGCAATCAGCCCCAGCATTTT. Protein: CASSPRGRVNSNQPQHF.

This clonotype was recorded at least ten times. J is TRBJ1-1 and V is TRBV6-4; 9 nucleotides align to TRBD1. V dropped 6 bases and J dropped 0; count of bases not matched to a gene: 14. Germline V CDR1 and CDR2: MRHNA, SNTAGT. The CDR3 loop spans 18 amino acids. This chain's CDR3 is CASRPTAGDRAVNTEAFF. In DNA, the CDR3 is TGTGCCAGCAGACCCACGGCGGGGGACAGGGCAGTGAACACTGAAGCTTTCTTT.

This clonotype has ten or more counts. The DNA for the CDR3 is TGTGCCAGCAGTTACTTTCGAAGGGAGAAAGAGACCCAGTACTTC. This gives the protein CASSYFRREKETQYF. This chain links TRBV6-6 with TRBJ2-5, with D tentatively TRBD2 (5 bases). In germline, CDR1 is MNHNY, CDR2 SVGAGI (reference sequence). The CDR3 spans 15 residues. V lost 1 base and J 3 bases, leaving 12 bases between the germline ends.

This clonotype was seen ten or more times. The genes are TRBV6-1 and TRBJ2-5, with 7 bases aligning to TRBD2. Unmatched junction bases numbered 10, after V lost 1 base and J lost 2 bases. CDR3 length equals 17 residues. Germline V CDR1 and CDR2: MNHNS, SASEGT. The CDR3 is CASSEVVGGWGQETQYF. The CDR3 bases are TGTGCCAGCAGTGAAGTAGTGGGGGGGTGGGGACAAGAGACCCAGTACTTC.

This clonotype was observed many times. This rearrangement joins TRBV28 to TRBJ1-5; D unclear. This CDR3 has 12 amino acids. Trimming stripped 5 bases from V and 7 bases from J, with 9 bases between. Germline assignment: CDR1 MDHEN and CDR2 SYDVKM. The CDR3 nucleotides are TGTGCCAGCAGTCTCCAGTGGCAGCCCCAGCATTTT. Amino acid sequence: CASSLQWQPQHF.

This clonotype was recorded at least ten times. J is TRBJ1-1 and V is TRBV6-2 or TRBV6-3; 10 bases align to TRBD1. CDR3 length: 15 amino acids. Germline lookup yields CDR1 MNHEY and CDR2 SVGEGT. V was clipped by 6 bases and J by 3 bases; unmatched bases: 7. CDR3 in DNA: TGTGCCAGCAGCCCCCGGACAGGGGGACACACTGAAGCTTTCTTT. Protein product: CASSPRTGGHTEAFF.